This T cell receptor beta chain was captured in a study of identical twins. This clonotype was seen more than once but under ten times. The V and J ends lost 6 bases and 10 bases, in that order; junction bases with no gene match: 6. This CDR3 has 12 residues. The V gene's germline CDR1 is MNHEY and CDR2 SMNVEV (reference sequence). TCRdb redid the calling of the 5' RACE reads with MiXCR, one entry per CDR3 protein. The sample shows fewer than 250,000 distinct CDR3 sequences, about 7.3% of them seen only once. This sample also appeared in a second study, on yellow fever vaccine responses in identical twins.

The chain joins TRBV27 to TRBJ2-1; 7 bases match TRBD2. Sequenced sample: memory (CD45RO+) T cells sorted from blood. The sequence came from a woman under 30 in good health. Written as DNA, the CDR3 is TGTGCCAGCAGGCAGCGGGAAGGGGAGCAGTTCTTC. Amino acids: CASRQREGEQFF.